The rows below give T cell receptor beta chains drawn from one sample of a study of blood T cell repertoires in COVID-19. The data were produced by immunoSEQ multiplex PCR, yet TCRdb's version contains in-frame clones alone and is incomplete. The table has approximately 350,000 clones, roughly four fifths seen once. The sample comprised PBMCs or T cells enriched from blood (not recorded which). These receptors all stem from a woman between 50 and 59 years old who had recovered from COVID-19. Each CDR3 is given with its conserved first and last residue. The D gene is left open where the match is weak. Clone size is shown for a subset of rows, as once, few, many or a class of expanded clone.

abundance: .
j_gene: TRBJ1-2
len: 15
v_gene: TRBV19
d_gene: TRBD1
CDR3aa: CASSTTGTYQYGYTF
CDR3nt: TGTGCCAGTAGTACGACAGGGACCTACCAGTATGGCTACACCTTC

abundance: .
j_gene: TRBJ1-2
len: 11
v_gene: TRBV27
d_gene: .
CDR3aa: CASRYRAGYTF
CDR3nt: TGTGCCAGCAGGTACAGGGCTGGCTACACCTTC

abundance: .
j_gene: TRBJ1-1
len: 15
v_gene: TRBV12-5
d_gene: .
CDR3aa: CASGPGVSLNTEAFF
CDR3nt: TGTGCTAGTGGCCCGGGTGTGAGCCTGAACACTGAAGCTTTCTTT

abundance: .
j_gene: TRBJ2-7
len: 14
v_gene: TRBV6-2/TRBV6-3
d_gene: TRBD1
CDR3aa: CASSRPGQGIRQYF
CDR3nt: TGTGCCAGCAGCCGACCGGGACAGGGAATCAGGCAGTACTTC

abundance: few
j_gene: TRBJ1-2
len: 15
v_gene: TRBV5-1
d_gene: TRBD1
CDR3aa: CASSLMEGQGYGYTF
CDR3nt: TGCGCCAGCAGCTTGATGGAGGGACAGGGGTATGGCTACACCTTC

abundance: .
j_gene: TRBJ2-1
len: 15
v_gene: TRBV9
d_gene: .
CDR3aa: CASSVRQEPYNEQFF
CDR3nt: TGTGCCAGCAGCGTCCGACAGGAACCCTACAATGAGCAGTTCTTC

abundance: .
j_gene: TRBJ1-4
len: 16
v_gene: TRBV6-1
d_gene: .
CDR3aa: CASSEQGLATNEKLFF
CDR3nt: TGTGCCAGCAGTGAACAGGGGCTGGCAACTAATGAAAAACTGTTTTTT

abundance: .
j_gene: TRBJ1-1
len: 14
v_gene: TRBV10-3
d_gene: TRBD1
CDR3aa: CAISADRGNTEAFF
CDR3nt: TGTGCCATCAGTGCAGACAGGGGAAACACTGAAGCTTTCTTT

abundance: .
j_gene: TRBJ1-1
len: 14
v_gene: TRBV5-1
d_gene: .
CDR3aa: CASSTATGPREAFF
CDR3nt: TGCGCCAGCAGCACAGCGACAGGCCCCCGTGAAGCTTTCTTT

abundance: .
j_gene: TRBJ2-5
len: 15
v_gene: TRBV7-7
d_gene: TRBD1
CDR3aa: CASSGQGKYQETQYF
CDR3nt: TGTGCCAGCAGCGGACAGGGAAAGTACCAAGAGACCCAGTACTTC

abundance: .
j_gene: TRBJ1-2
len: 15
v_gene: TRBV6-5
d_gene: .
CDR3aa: CASRNSGVIPDGYTF
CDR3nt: TGTGCCAGCAGGAACTCCGGGGTTATACCGGATGGCTACACCTTC

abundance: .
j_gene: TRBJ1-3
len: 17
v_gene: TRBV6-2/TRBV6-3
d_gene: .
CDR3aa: CASSYGVEGQFYNTIYF
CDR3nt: TGTGCCAGCAGTTACGGGGTCGAAGGACAATTTTACAACACCATATATTTT

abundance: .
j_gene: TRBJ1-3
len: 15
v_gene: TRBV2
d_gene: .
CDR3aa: CASVTGPSSGNTIYF
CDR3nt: TGTGCCAGCGTGACAGGACCGAGCTCTGGAAACACCATATATTTT

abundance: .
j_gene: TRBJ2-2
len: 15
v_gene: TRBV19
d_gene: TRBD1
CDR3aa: CASSTGQGIGGELFF
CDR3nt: TGTGCCAGTAGTACGGGACAGGGGATCGGCGGGGAGCTGTTTTTT

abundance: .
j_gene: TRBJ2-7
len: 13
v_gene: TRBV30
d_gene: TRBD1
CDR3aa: CAWGGQRFWEQYF
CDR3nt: TGTGCCTGGGGGGGACAGAGGTTTTGGGAGCAGTACTTC

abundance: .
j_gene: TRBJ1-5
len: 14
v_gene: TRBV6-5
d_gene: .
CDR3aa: CASSLYYSNQPQHF
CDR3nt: TGTGCCAGCAGCCTTTATTATAGCAATCAGCCCCAGCATTTT

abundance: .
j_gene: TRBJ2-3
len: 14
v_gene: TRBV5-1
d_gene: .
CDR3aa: CASSTWGGTDTQYF
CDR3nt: TGCGCCAGCAGCACGTGGGGAGGCACAGATACGCAGTATTTT

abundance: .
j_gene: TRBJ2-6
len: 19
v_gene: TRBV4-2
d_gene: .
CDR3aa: CASSHGLGSSDSGANVLTF
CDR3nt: TGTGCCAGCAGCCATGGCCTGGGTAGCTCAGACTCTGGGGCCAACGTCCTGACTTTC

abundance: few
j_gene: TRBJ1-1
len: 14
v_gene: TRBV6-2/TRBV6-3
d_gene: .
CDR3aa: CASSYEVMNTEAFF
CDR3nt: TGTGCCAGCAGTTACGAGGTGATGAACACTGAAGCTTTCTTT

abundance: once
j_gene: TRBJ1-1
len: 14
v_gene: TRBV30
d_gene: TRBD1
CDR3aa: CAWSVLGTVLEAFF
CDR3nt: TGTGCCTGGAGTGTACTCGGGACAGTACTTGAAGCTTTCTTT

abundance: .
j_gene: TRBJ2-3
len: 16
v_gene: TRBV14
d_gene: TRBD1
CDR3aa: CASSQRSPGTGDTQYF
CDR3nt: TGTGCCAGCAGCCAACGGAGTCCCGGGACAGGGGATACGCAGTATTTT

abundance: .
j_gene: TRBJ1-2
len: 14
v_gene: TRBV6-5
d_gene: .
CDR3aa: CASSYVRSNYGYTF
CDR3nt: TGTGCCAGCAGTTACGTTCGTTCGAACTATGGCTACACCTTC

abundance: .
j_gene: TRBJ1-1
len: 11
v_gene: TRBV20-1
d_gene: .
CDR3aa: CSATTSTEAFF
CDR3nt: TGCAGTGCCACCACGAGTACTGAAGCTTTCTTT